The TCR beta chain described here comes from a study of shared clonotypes between healthy human individuals. Germline V gene sequence: CDR1 SGDLS, CDR2 YYNGEE. The CDR3 covers 17 residues. With 4 bases removed from V and 6 bases from J, the gap between germline ends came to 22 bases. Profiled with immunoSEQ multiplex PCR; TCRdb holds only in-frame clones, not every one. The profile shows about 2,500,000 clones, approximately 90% of them singletons. Material for sequencing was naive CD4+ T cells sorted from blood. Subset here: CD45RA+ positively selected. The chain links TRBV9 to TRBJ2-2; perhaps TRBD1 as D (6 bases). This receptor was obtained from a young man in good health. CDR3: CASSTRQAGAKSGELFF. CDR3 nucleotide sequence: TGTGCCAGCAGCACTCGACAGGCCGGCGCGAAATCCGGGGAGCTGTTTTTT.